This T cell receptor beta chain was recovered during a study of OX40 agonist ivuxolimab in advanced cancers. In germline, CDR1 is MNHEY, CDR2 SVGAGI. V was trimmed by 9 bases and J by 4 bases, leaving 10 bases between them. CDR3 size: 12 residues. Libraries were prepared by immunoSEQ multiplex PCR; TCRdb keeps only in-frame clonotypes and omits some of them. In the table there are about 60,000 clones, under 85% of which are singletons. The TCR sequence derives from an adult with an advanced solid tumor such as melanoma, head and neck, liver or kidney cancer. The sample was CD4+ or CD8+ T cells sorted from blood, taken in a trial of the OX40 agonist ivuxolimab. J is TRBJ1-3 and V is TRBV6-5; D unresolved. In DNA, the CDR3 is TGTGCCAGTAGAACTCCGGGAAACACCATATATTTT. This sequence encodes CASRTPGNTIYF.